Listed below are T cell receptor beta chains from one sample, sequenced in a study of T cell repertoires in cytomegalovirus infection. TCRdb re-derived calls from the reads in MiXCR, one entry per CDR3 protein. The sample records about 330,000 distinct CDR3 sequences, around a tenth being singletons. The sample comprised PBMCs. The source is a human donor in good health (CMV status not recorded). Some clones in this sample may be carry-over from other donors' samples. The conserved cysteine and the conserved F or W are not part of the CDR3 here. Fields, in order: V gene, J gene, clone size, CDR3 protein. Expanded clones get a size class; other rows say once, few or many, or leave the size out.

v_gene: TRBV6-4
j_gene: TRBJ2-3
abundance: few
CDR3aa: ASSTLAGGPSDTQY

v_gene: TRBV27
j_gene: TRBJ2-7
abundance: -
CDR3aa: ASSLYPPGASREQY

v_gene: TRBV7-8
j_gene: TRBJ2-5
abundance: many
CDR3aa: ASSVNQGSVQETQY

v_gene: TRBV27
j_gene: TRBJ2-1
abundance: -
CDR3aa: ASSLGQGGHNEQF

v_gene: TRBV27
j_gene: TRBJ2-7
abundance: few
CDR3aa: ASSPASGAYEQY

v_gene: TRBV7-6
j_gene: TRBJ2-7
abundance: many
CDR3aa: ASSLASSGGYEQY

v_gene: TRBV7-2
j_gene: TRBJ2-5
abundance: many
CDR3aa: ASSTARGDRGQETQY

v_gene: TRBV7-2
j_gene: TRBJ2-1
abundance: -
CDR3aa: ASSLRTSSYNEQF

v_gene: TRBV4-1
j_gene: TRBJ1-3
abundance: -
CDR3aa: ASSQDLAGRAGNTIY

v_gene: TRBV7-2
j_gene: TRBJ2-7
abundance: many
CDR3aa: ASSLATGWGYEQY

v_gene: TRBV7-2
j_gene: TRBJ1-4
abundance: many
CDR3aa: ASRSWAGSEKLF

v_gene: TRBV11-3
j_gene: TRBJ2-3
abundance: many
CDR3aa: ASSPTGASGASDTQY

v_gene: TRBV20-1
j_gene: TRBJ2-7
abundance: few
CDR3aa: SAGGGRGSYEQY

v_gene: TRBV20-1
j_gene: TRBJ2-3
abundance: many
CDR3aa: SARPPSGRGTDTQY

v_gene: TRBV4-1
j_gene: TRBJ2-5
abundance: -
CDR3aa: ASSQVAGELETQY

v_gene: TRBV28
j_gene: TRBJ2-1
abundance: few
CDR3aa: ASSFPPPGRNEQF

v_gene: TRBV12-3/TRBV12-4
j_gene: TRBJ1-5
abundance: many
CDR3aa: ASSLKQGLNQPQH